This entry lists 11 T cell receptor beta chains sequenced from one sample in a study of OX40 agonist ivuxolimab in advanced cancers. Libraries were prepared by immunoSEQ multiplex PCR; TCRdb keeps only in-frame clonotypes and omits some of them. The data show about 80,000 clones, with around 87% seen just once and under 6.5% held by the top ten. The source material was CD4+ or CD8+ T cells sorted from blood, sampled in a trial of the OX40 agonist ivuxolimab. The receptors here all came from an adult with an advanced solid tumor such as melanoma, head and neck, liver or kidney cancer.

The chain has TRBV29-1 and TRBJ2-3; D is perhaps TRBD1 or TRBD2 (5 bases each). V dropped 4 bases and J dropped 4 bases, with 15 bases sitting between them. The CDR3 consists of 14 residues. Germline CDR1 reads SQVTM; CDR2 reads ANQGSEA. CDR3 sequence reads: CSVVMGVGSDTQYF. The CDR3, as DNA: TGCAGCGTTGTAATGGGGGTGGGGTCAGATACGCAGTATTTT.

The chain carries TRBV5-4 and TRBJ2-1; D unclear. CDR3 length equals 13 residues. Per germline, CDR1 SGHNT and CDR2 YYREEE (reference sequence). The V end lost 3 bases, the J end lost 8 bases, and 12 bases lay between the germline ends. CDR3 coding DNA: TGTGCCAGCAGCTCTCTCCCTGTTGATGAGCAGTTCTTC. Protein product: CASSSLPVDEQFF.

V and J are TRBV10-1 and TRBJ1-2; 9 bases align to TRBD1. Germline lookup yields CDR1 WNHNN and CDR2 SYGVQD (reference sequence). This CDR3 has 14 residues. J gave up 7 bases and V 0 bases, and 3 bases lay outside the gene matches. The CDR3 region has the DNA TGCGCCAGCAGTGAGTCAAGGACAGGGGCTGGCTACACCTTC. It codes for CASSESRTGAGYTF.

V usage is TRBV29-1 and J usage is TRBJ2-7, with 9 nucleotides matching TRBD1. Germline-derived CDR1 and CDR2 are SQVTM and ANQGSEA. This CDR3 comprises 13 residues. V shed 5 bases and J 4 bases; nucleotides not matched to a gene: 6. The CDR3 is CSVSTGGEYEQYF. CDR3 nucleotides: TGCAGCGTTTCGACAGGGGGAGAGTACGAGCAGTACTTC.

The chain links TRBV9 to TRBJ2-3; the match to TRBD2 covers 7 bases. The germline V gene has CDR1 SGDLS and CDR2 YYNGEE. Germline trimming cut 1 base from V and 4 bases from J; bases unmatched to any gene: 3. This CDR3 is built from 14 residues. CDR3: CASSVKGGADTQYF. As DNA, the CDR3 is TGTGCCAGCAGCGTAAAGGGAGGGGCAGATACGCAGTATTTT.

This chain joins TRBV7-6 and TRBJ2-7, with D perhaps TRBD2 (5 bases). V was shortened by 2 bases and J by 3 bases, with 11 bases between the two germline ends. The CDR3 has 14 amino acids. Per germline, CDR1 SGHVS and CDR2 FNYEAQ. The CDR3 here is CASSLTQRNYEQYF. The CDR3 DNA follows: TGTGCCAGCAGCTTAACACAGCGGAACTACGAGCAGTACTTC.

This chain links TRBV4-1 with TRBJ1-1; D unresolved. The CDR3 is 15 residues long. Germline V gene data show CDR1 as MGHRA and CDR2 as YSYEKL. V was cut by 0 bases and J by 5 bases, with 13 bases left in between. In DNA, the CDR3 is TGCGCCAGCAGCCAAGAGTGGCCTATGGGGACTGAAGCTTTCTTT. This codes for CASSQEWPMGTEAFF.

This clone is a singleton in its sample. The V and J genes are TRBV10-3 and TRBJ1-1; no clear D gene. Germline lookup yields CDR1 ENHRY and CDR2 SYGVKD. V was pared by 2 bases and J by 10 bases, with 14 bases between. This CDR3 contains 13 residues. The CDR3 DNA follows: TGTGCCATCAGTGAGCCCCATTCGGTCGGAGCTTTCTTT. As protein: CAISEPHSVGAFF.

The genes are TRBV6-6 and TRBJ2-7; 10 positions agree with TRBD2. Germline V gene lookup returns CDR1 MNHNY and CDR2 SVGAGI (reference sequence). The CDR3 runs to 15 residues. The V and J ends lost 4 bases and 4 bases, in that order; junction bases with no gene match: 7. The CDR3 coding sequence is TGTGCCAGCAGTTCGAGGACTAGCGGCCATTACGAGCAGTACTTC. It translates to CASSSRTSGHYEQYF.

The CDR3 region has the DNA TGTGCCAGCAGCGGGACGGGGATTAGCACAGATACGCAGTATTTT. Translated, it gives CASSGTGISTDTQYF. J is TRBJ2-3 and V is TRBV9, with D maybe TRBD2 (5 bases). V was pared by 3 bases and J by 0 bases, with 11 bases between. Germline loops: CDR1 SGDLS, CDR2 YYNGEE. The CDR3 is made up of 15 amino acids.

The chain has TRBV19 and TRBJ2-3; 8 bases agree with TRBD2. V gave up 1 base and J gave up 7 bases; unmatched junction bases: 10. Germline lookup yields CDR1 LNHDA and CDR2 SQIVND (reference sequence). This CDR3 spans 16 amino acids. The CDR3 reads CASSIAGGASSNTQYF. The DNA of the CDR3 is TGTGCCAGTAGTATAGCCGGGGGGGCCTCAAGCAATACGCAGTATTTT.